The 19 T cell receptor beta chains in this list originate from one sample, sequenced in a study of blood T cell repertoires in COVID-19. TCRdb's copy holds only in-frame clones and misses some; the assay was immunoSEQ multiplex PCR. The sample includes about 180,000 clones, roughly nine tenths seen only once; the top ten take about 1.9%. The sample consisted of peripheral blood. The receptors originated from a man between 18 and 29 years old who had recovered from COVID-19.

This chain uses TRBV6-6 with TRBJ2-7; 9 bases map to TRBD1. The CDR3 has 15 amino acids. CDR1 and CDR2 (germline): MNHNY, SVGAGI (reference sequence). J lost 2 bases, V lost 4 bases, and 6 bases had no gene match. The CDR3 sequence is CASSSPGQGTYEQYF. The CDR3 DNA reads as TGTGCCAGCAGTTCCCCGGGACAGGGAACCTACGAGCAGTACTTC.

The chain couples TRBV6-5 to TRBJ1-5; 9 nucleotides line up with TRBD1. This CDR3 has 15 amino acids. CDR1 is MNHEY, CDR2 SVGAGI, per germline. With V trimmed by 8 bases and J by 0 bases, 5 bases remained unmatched. CDR3 in DNA: TGTGCCAGCTCGGACAGGGGCCTTAGCAATCAGCCCCAGCATTTT. As protein: CASSDRGLSNQPQHF.

The V gene is TRBV28, the J gene TRBJ2-5; TRBD1 might be the D (6 bases). Trimming removed 2 bases at V and 4 bases at J, with 11 bases between. This CDR3 has 14 amino acids. The germline gives CDR1 MDHEN, CDR2 SYDVKM. DNA of the CDR3: TGTGCCAGCAGTTTAGGAACAGGGCTAGAGACCCAGTACTTC. Its protein product is CASSLGTGLETQYF.

The table lists this clone with a few counts. This rearrangement joins TRBV6-6 to TRBJ2-2; 7 nucleotides match TRBD1. This CDR3 comprises 16 residues. Germline V CDR1 and CDR2: MNHNY, SVGAGI (reference sequence). Trimming cost V 6 bases and J 0 bases; bases outside gene matches: 7. The DNA for the CDR3 is TGTGCCAGCAGACCATTGACAGGGACGAACACCGGGGAGCTGTTTTTT. Its protein is CASRPLTGTNTGELFF.

This chain joins TRBV30 and TRBJ2-3; D may be TRBD2 (5 bases). The CDR3 length is 15 residues. Trimming removed 0 bases at V and 4 bases at J, with 14 bases between. Germline CDR1 GTSNPN, CDR2 SVGIG (reference sequence). The CDR3 DNA reads as TGTGCCTGGAGTGTACGAGGACTCGGCGCAGATACGCAGTATTTT. Protein product: CAWSVRGLGADTQYF.

The count of this clone is one. The V call is TRBV19, the J call TRBJ1-1; 9 bases match TRBD1. Trimming removed 5 bases from V and 11 bases from J; junction bases left unmatched: 9. The CDR3 has 13 residues. The V gene's germline CDR1 is LNHDA and CDR2 SQIVND (reference sequence). CDR3 nucleotides: TGTGCCAGTAGTCATGGACAGGGGTCTTCCGCTTTCTTT. It specifies CASSHGQGSSAFF.

The chain links TRBV4-3 to TRBJ1-4; D remains ambiguous. This CDR3 region has 14 residues. Trimming left V 0 bases short and J 8 bases short, with 10 bases between. Germline V gene data show CDR1 as LGHNA and CDR2 as YSLEER. CDR3 loop: CASSQDGHGEKLFF. Here the CDR3 DNA reads TGCGCCAGCAGCCAAGATGGGCATGGGGAAAAACTGTTTTTT.

This clone was seen only once. This sequence joins TRBV14 and TRBJ2-5, with D uncertain. Trimming left V 1 base short and J 3 bases short, with 15 bases between. The CDR3 is 16 residues long. Germline loops: CDR1 SGHDN, CDR2 FVKESK. CDR3 sequence: CASSQVRENLEETQYF. In DNA form, the CDR3 reads TGTGCCAGCAGCCAAGTACGAGAGAATTTGGAAGAGACCCAGTACTTC.

This clone was recorded only once. The chain employs TRBV7-3 and TRBJ2-3, with 9 bases matching TRBD2. Germline values: CDR1 SGHTA, CDR2 FQGTGA. V was clipped by 5 bases and J by 3 bases; unmatched bases: 21. The CDR3 has 20 amino acids. In DNA form, the CDR3 reads TGTGCCAGCAGCCCAGAGTCGCGCGGATTCGCGGGAGGGGGTACAGATACGCAGTATTTT. It translates to CASSPESRGFAGGGTDTQYF.

The chain couples TRBV19 to TRBJ2-7; D possibly corresponds to TRBD2 (6 bases). Germline loops: CDR1 LNHDA, CDR2 SQIVND (reference sequence). Trimming stripped 0 bases from V and 3 bases from J, with 12 bases between. The CDR3 extends over 15 amino acids. The CDR3 DNA follows: TGTGCCAGTAGTATAGAAGCTGGGCGGGGCTACGAGCAGTACTTC. Translating it yields CASSIEAGRGYEQYF.

This clone was picked up one time. This chain connects TRBV18 to TRBJ2-4; unclear D gene. CDR3 length equals 16 residues. V gave up 2 bases and J gave up 4 bases, with 15 bases separating them. The germline gives CDR1 KGHSH, CDR2 LQKENI. CDR3 sequence (DNA): TGTGCCAGCTCACCAAAAAAATCTATGAAGAAAAACATTCAGTACTTC. Its protein product is CASSPKKSMKKNIQYF.

The chain links TRBV28 to TRBJ2-7, with 8 bases matching TRBD1. CDR1 and CDR2 (germline): MDHEN, SYDVKM. CDR3 size: 13 residues. V gave up 6 bases and J gave up 6 bases; unmatched junction bases: 7. As DNA, the CDR3 is TGTGCCAGCAGGTTGGACAGGGTTCGCGAGCAGTACTTC. Its translation: CASRLDRVREQYF.

This chain links TRBV6-2 or TRBV6-3 with TRBJ2-7; D gene unclear. Germline lookup yields CDR1 MNHEY and CDR2 SVGEGT. This CDR3 is 12 amino acids long. Between the trimmed V and J ends, which lost 4 bases and 2 bases, there was a span of 6 bases. This CDR3 is CASSSSPYEQYF. In DNA, the CDR3 is TGTGCCAGCAGTTCGTCTCCCTACGAGCAGTACTTC.

The rearrangement links TRBV6-6 to TRBJ2-7, with D hard to call. The CDR3 runs to 14 residues. Per germline, CDR1 MNHNY and CDR2 SVGAGI (reference sequence). V lost 0 bases to trimming and J lost 2 bases, with 8 bases between them. The CDR3 DNA is TGTGCCAGCAGTTACTCTTACGGTACCTACGAGCAGTACTTC. Amino acid sequence: CASSYSYGTYEQYF.

The chain employs TRBV18 and TRBJ2-3; the D is unclear. Trimming removed 5 bases from V and 3 bases from J, with 9 bases in between. Per germline, CDR1 KGHSH and CDR2 LQKENI. The CDR3 has 13 residues. For the CDR3, the DNA is TGTGCCAGCTCAAGATCGAGTACAGATACGCAGTATTTT. Amino acids: CASSRSSTDTQYF.

The chain is built from TRBV7-3 and TRBJ1-1; TRBD1 matches at 11 bases. CDR3 length equals 18 residues. Germline trimming cut 0 bases from V and 4 bases from J; bases unmatched to any gene: 10. The germline CDR1 and CDR2 sequences are SGHTA and FQGTGA. The CDR3 region is CASSLTYAGTGGTTEAFF. The CDR3 coding sequence is TGTGCCAGCAGCTTAACGTACGCCGGGACAGGGGGGACCACTGAAGCTTTCTTT.

The gene calls are TRBV7-9 and TRBJ1-6; D is unresolved. The CDR3 has 18 residues. CDR1 and CDR2 (germline): SEHNR, FQNEAQ (reference sequence). V shed 1 base and J shed 0 bases, with 13 bases lying between them. The CDR3 region has the DNA TGTGCCAGCAGCTTAGGGTCGCGGGAGAGCTCCTATAATTCACCCCTCCACTTT. Its translation: CASSLGSRESSYNSPLHF. The entire variable domain, with the rest obtained from reference TRBV7-9 and TRBJ1-6, is as follows: DTGVSQNPRHKITKRGQNVTFRCDPISEHNRLYWYRQTLGQGPEFLTYFQNEAQLEKSRLLSDRFSAERPKGSFSTLEIQRTEQGDSAMYLCASSLGSRESSYNSPLHFGNGTRLTVT.

The rearrangement links TRBV15 to TRBJ1-1; TRBD1 matches at 9 bases. Per germline, CDR1 LNHNV and CDR2 YYDKDF (reference sequence). This CDR3 spans 14 amino acids. Trimming removed 6 bases from V and 7 bases from J; junction bases left unmatched: 9. This chain's CDR3 is CATSAGQGISEAFF. CDR3 bases: TGTGCCACCAGTGCGGGACAGGGAATTAGTGAAGCTTTCTTT.

J is TRBJ2-2 and V is TRBV5-1, with a possible D match to TRBD1 (5 bases). The V end was cut by 6 bases, the J end by 1 base, with 10 bases between. The CDR3 runs 14 residues. Germline assignment: CDR1 SGHRS and CDR2 YFSETQ. This CDR3 is CASKAQGNTGELFF. The CDR3 coding sequence is TGCGCCAGCAAAGCGCAGGGGAACACCGGGGAGCTGTTTTTT.